A single sample is the source of the 12 T cell receptor beta chains below, sequenced in a study of T-cell reconstitution after alpha-beta-depleted transplantation in children. Preparation of the TCRbeta library was carried out with unique molecular identifiers. TCRdb itself ran the PCR reads through MiXCR, one entry per CDR3 protein. The sample includes under 350,000 distinct CDR3 sequences, about 10% of them seen just once. The starting material was PBMCs from the stem cell graft donor, obtained from the stem cell graft. Every receptor here comes from a human donor who donated a stem cell graft to a child with SCID.

V and J are TRBV5-6 and TRBJ1-1; TRBD1 aligns across 7 bases. The CDR3 is 15 residues long. Losses at the gene ends were 2 bases for V and 1 base for J; bases not matched to a gene: 5. The germline V gene has CDR1 SGHDT and CDR2 YYEEEE. The CDR3 region is CASSLRDSGNTEAFF. The CDR3, as DNA: TGTGCCAGCAGCTTAAGGGACAGCGGGAACACTGAAGCTTTCTTT.

This clonotype showed up just a few times. The chain has TRBV19 and TRBJ2-4; 11 positions match TRBD2. The trim removed 6 bases at V and 7 bases at J, leaving 8 bases unmatched. The CDR3 has 15 amino acids. Germline V gene data show CDR1 as LNHDA and CDR2 as SQIVND (reference sequence). CDR3 coding DNA: TGTGCCAGTAGGAAAACTAGCGGGGGTCCTAACATTCAGTACTTC. It codes for CASRKTSGGPNIQYF.

In its sample, this clonotype was seen a few times. The J gene is TRBJ2-7, the V gene TRBV7-6; D gene unclear. There are 13 residues in the CDR3. Deletions cut 5 bases from V and 5 bases from J, with 13 bases between. Germline V gives CDR1 SGHVS, CDR2 FNYEAQ. The CDR3 bases are TGTGCCAGCAGCCCCCTCCGATCCCACGAGCAGTACTTC. As protein: CASSPLRSHEQYF. Drawing the rest from reference TRBV7-6 and TRBJ2-7, the complete variable domain is GAGVSQSPRYKVTKRGQDVALRCDPISGHVSLYWYRQALGQGPEFLTYFNYEAQQDKSGLPNDRFSAERPEGSISTLTIQRTEQRDSAMYRCASSPLRSHEQYFGPGTRLTVT.

This clonotype was seen ten or more times. The CDR3 region is CASSPTPRLAGGAGELFF. CDR3 bases: TGTGCCAGCAGTCCGACCCCCCGACTAGCGGGGGGGGCCGGGGAGCTGTTTTTT. The chain couples TRBV27 to TRBJ2-2; 14 bases fit TRBD2. CDR1 MNHEY and CDR2 SMNVEV come from the germline V gene (reference sequence). The CDR3 loop spans 18 amino acids. V lost 5 bases, J lost 6 bases, and 11 bases stayed unmatched.

This clonotype was seen more than once but under ten times. The V call is TRBV6-5, the J call TRBJ2-5; TRBD1 agrees at 11 bases. This CDR3 contains 16 residues. Germline V lookup: CDR1 MNHEY, CDR2 SVGAGI. The V segment lost 2 bases and the J segment 1 base; nucleotides outside the gene matches: 3. CDR3 protein: CASSYGQGAAQETQYF. The CDR3 DNA reads TGTGCCAGCAGTTACGGACAGGGGGCCGCCCAAGAGACCCAGTACTTC.

This clonotype was seen at least ten times. The rearrangement joins TRBV7-9 to TRBJ2-1; D may be TRBD1 or TRBD2 (5 bases each). Trimming pared 4 bases from V and 5 bases from J, leaving 15 bases between. The CDR3 spans 15 residues. CDR1 is SEHNR and CDR2 is FQNEAQ in the germline V gene (reference sequence). CDR3 residues: CASSSGPGKNNEQFF. CDR3 nucleotide sequence: TGTGCCAGCAGCTCGGGGCCGGGGAAAAACAATGAGCAGTTCTTC.

V and J are TRBV2 and TRBJ1-5, with D uncertain. V was cut by 1 base and J by 0 bases, with 7 bases left in between. The CDR3 covers 15 residues. Germline CDR1 SNHLY, CDR2 FYNNEI. The CDR3 DNA sequence: TGTGCCAGCAGTGAAGGTGTTCATAGCAATCAGCCCCAGCATTTT. The encoded protein is CASSEGVHSNQPQHF.

The chain combines TRBV2 with TRBJ2-7; 7 nucleotides match TRBD1. Germline V gene lookup returns CDR1 SNHLY and CDR2 FYNNEI. V gave up 6 bases and J gave up 0 bases; unmatched junction bases: 8. The CDR3 has 15 residues. CDR3 loop: CASRVRDRLSYEQYF. The CDR3 DNA follows: TGTGCCAGCAGGGTTAGGGACAGACTCTCCTACGAGCAGTACTTC.

This clonotype was seen at least ten times. J is TRBJ2-3 and V is TRBV14; TRBD1 agrees at 8 bases. Germline V gene sequence: CDR1 SGHDN, CDR2 FVKESK. The CDR3 covers 14 residues. V dropped 4 bases and J dropped 5; count of bases not matched to a gene: 5. The CDR3: CASSLDRAGDTQYF. Here the CDR3 DNA reads TGTGCCAGCAGCCTGGACAGGGCCGGAGATACGCAGTATTTT.

In its sample, this clonotype was seen a few times. The V gene is TRBV7-6, the J gene TRBJ2-1; D not resolved. The CDR3 sequence is 12 residues long. V lost 1 base, J lost 8 bases, and 6 bases lay in between. Germline lookup yields CDR1 SGHVS and CDR2 FNYEAQ. CDR3 bases: TGTGCCAGCAGCTTAGGTATGGATGAGCAGTTCTTC. Translated, it gives CASSLGMDEQFF.

The sample holds many counts of this clonotype. CDR3 residues: CAISFGTAGYEQYF. The CDR3 coding sequence is TGTGCCATCAGCTTTGGGACAGCGGGCTACGAGCAGTACTTC. This chain links TRBV10-3 with TRBJ2-7; maybe TRBD1 (7 bases). This CDR3 is 14 amino acids long. V was cut by 6 bases and J by 3 bases, with 15 bases left in between. The germline V gene has CDR1 ENHRY and CDR2 SYGVKD.

This clonotype came up many times. The chain has TRBV7-9 and TRBJ2-7, with 14 bases lining up with TRBD2. This CDR3 contains 16 residues. CDR1 is SEHNR, CDR2 FQNEAQ, per germline (reference sequence). After removal of 4 bases from V and 8 bases from J, the junction contained 10 bases not matched to a gene. This CDR3 reads CASSSARLAGGIKQYF. CDR3 coding DNA: TGTGCCAGCAGCTCGGCCCGACTAGCGGGGGGGATCAAGCAGTACTTC.